The 31 T cell receptor beta chains below come from one sample, sequenced in a study of blood T cell repertoires in COVID-19. Sequencing used immunoSEQ multiplex PCR; TCRdb keeps in-frame clones, though not all of them. The sample has under 90,000 clones, about 91% seen once. Sequencing was carried out using peripheral blood. These receptors were obtained from a man in his forties or fifties with COVID-19, enrolled during active disease.

The rearrangement uses TRBV10-3 and TRBJ1-6; TRBD1 matches 10 bases. Trimming at V came to 7 bases and at J to 2 bases, leaving 8 bases not matched to a gene. Germline loops: CDR1 ENHRY, CDR2 SYGVKD. The CDR3 is 17 residues long. CDR3 DNA: TGTGCCATCACCGGAAAGGACAGGGGGGCCTATAATTCACCCCTCCACTTT. Translation: CAITGKDRGAYNSPLHF.

This chain uses TRBV19 with TRBJ2-5, with a possible D match to TRBD1 (6 bases). V lost 4 bases and J lost 2, with 8 bases in between. This CDR3 has 13 residues. Per germline, CDR1 LNHDA and CDR2 SQIVND (reference sequence). CDR3 bases: TGTGCCAGTAGTAGCCAGGGGCAAGAGACCCAGTACTTC. This encodes CASSSQGQETQYF.

J is TRBJ2-1 and V is TRBV5-1; the D is unclear. The V gene lost 2 bases and the J gene lost 6 bases, with 3 bases spanning the gap. Germline CDR1 SGHRS, CDR2 YFSETQ. The CDR3 covers 11 residues. Here the CDR3 reads CASSFGNEQFF. The DNA for the CDR3 is TGCGCCAGCAGCTTCGGCAATGAGCAGTTCTTC.

The V gene is TRBV5-1, the J gene TRBJ1-4; D unclear. V lost 4 bases to trimming and J lost 8 bases, with 15 bases between them. CDR3 size: 14 residues. Per the germline V gene, CDR1 is SGHRS and CDR2 is YFSETQ. CDR3 protein: CASSTNQEHEKLFF. The CDR3 nucleotides read TGCGCCAGCAGCACCAACCAGGAACACGAAAAACTGTTTTTT.

DNA for the CDR3: TGCAGCGTTGGACAGGGGCGGGACTACGAGCAGTACTTC. It yields the protein CSVGQGRDYEQYF. The rearrangement joins TRBV29-1 to TRBJ2-7; 8 bases fit TRBD1. J was trimmed by 3 bases and V by 4 bases; bases with no gene match: 5. This CDR3 region has 13 residues. From germline, CDR1 is SQVTM and CDR2 ANQGSEA.

The V gene is TRBV30, the J gene TRBJ2-7, with 10 positions matching TRBD1. CDR1 is GTSNPN and CDR2 is SVGIG in the germline V gene (reference sequence). J lost 4 bases, V lost 8 bases, and 5 bases had no gene match. The CDR3 spans 12 residues. CDR3 nucleotide sequence: TGTGCCGGTGACAGGGGGCAATACGAGCAGTACTTC. It translates to CAGDRGQYEQYF.

This chain uses TRBV6-5 with TRBJ1-2, with 7 bases aligning to TRBD1. The CDR3 is 14 residues long. Germline V gene lookup returns CDR1 MNHEY and CDR2 SVGAGI. Trimming at V came to 5 bases and at J to 4 bases, leaving 7 bases not matched to a gene. The CDR3, as DNA: TGTGCCAGCAGTACCGGGACAGAGATCTATGGCTACACCTTC. Translation: CASSTGTEIYGYTF.

The V call is TRBV6-5, the J call TRBJ2-1; D perhaps matches TRBD1 (6 bases). The CDR3 loop spans 13 amino acids. Per the germline V gene, CDR1 is MNHEY and CDR2 is SVGAGI. With 7 bases removed from V and 9 bases from J, the gap between germline ends came to 16 bases. This CDR3 reads CASTYSSRGEQFF. The CDR3 bases are TGTGCCAGCACCTACAGCTCCAGGGGTGAGCAGTTCTTC.

This clone was picked up a small number of times. The V and J genes are TRBV11-2 and TRBJ2-7; D is perhaps TRBD1 (6 bases). The CDR3 extends over 15 amino acids. Germline V gene lookup returns CDR1 SGHAT and CDR2 FQNNGV. Trimming removed 6 bases at V and 5 bases at J, with 20 bases between. The CDR3 protein is CASSFYQGNVNEQYF. CDR3 nucleotide sequence: TGTGCCAGCAGTTTTTATCAGGGGAATGTAAACGAGCAGTACTTC. Supplemented by reference TRBV11-2 and TRBJ2-7, the full variable domain reads EAGVAQSPRYKIIEKRQSVAFWCNPISGHATLYWYQQILGQGPKLLIQFQNNGVVDDSQLPKDRFSAERLKGVDSTLKIQPAKLEDSAVYLCASSFYQGNVNEQYFGPGTRLTVT.

The V gene is TRBV7-9, the J gene TRBJ2-7; no reliable D call. Germline values: CDR1 SEHNR, CDR2 FQNEAQ (reference sequence). Trimming shortened V by 0 bases and J by 3 bases, and 6 bases separated the two germline ends. The CDR3 consists of 13 residues. CDR3 bases: TGTGCCAGCAGCTTAGCGGCAGGCTACGAGCAGTACTTC. Its protein product is CASSLAAGYEQYF.

The J gene is TRBJ1-6, the V gene TRBV11-2, with D possibly being TRBD1 (6 bases). Germline assignment: CDR1 SGHAT and CDR2 FQNNGV. Trimming left V 5 bases short and J 14 bases short, with 16 bases between. This CDR3 spans 13 amino acids. The CDR3 loop is CASSRRDNPTLHF. The DNA for the CDR3 is TGTGCCAGCAGCCGAAGGGACAACCCGACCCTCCACTTT.

The V call is TRBV6-5, the J call TRBJ2-7; 7 positions match TRBD1. Unmatched junction bases numbered 11, after V lost 8 bases and J lost 4 bases. Per germline, CDR1 MNHEY and CDR2 SVGAGI. The CDR3 runs to 14 residues. CDR3 sequence reads: CASSLRGGYYEQYF. The DNA for the CDR3 is TGTGCCAGCTCCCTACGAGGGGGCTATTACGAGCAGTACTTC.

V and J are TRBV28 and TRBJ2-2; TRBD2 matches 9 bases. The V and J ends lost 2 bases and 6 bases, in that order; junction bases with no gene match: 10. Germline-derived CDR1 and CDR2 are MDHEN and SYDVKM. CDR3 length: 17 amino acids. CDR3 amino acids: CASSLLGLAVRSGELFF. CDR3 bases: TGTGCCAGCAGTTTACTGGGACTAGCTGTTAGATCCGGGGAGCTGTTTTTT.

This sequence joins TRBV2 and TRBJ2-5; the D is unclear. The CDR3 is 13 residues long. CDR1 and CDR2 (germline): SNHLY, FYNNEI. With 5 bases removed from V and 7 bases from J, the gap between germline ends came to 14 bases. DNA for the CDR3: TGTGCCAGCAGTTGGTTGGAGCGTGGGACCCAGTACTTC. Translated, it gives CASSWLERGTQYF.

The rearrangement links TRBV10-2 to TRBJ2-7, with D tentatively TRBD2 (5 bases). CDR1 WSHSY and CDR2 SAAADI come from the germline V gene. The CDR3 is 14 amino acids. Deletions cut 4 bases from V and 2 bases from J, with 12 bases between. For the CDR3, the DNA is TGCGCCAGCAGTGGCTCCCCGGGAACCTACGAGCAGTACTTC. It is translated as CASSGSPGTYEQYF.

The chain employs TRBV10-2 and TRBJ2-5; a possible D gene is TRBD1 (5 bases). V was pared by 4 bases and J by 5 bases, with 14 bases between. This CDR3 is 14 amino acids long. From germline, CDR1 is WSHSY and CDR2 SAAADI. The chain's CDR3 is CASSGPPRGETQYF. As DNA, the CDR3 is TGCGCCAGCAGTGGCCCCCCTAGGGGCGAGACCCAGTACTTC.

In DNA form, the CDR3 reads TGTGCCAGCAGTGAAAGGCAGGGGATCTATGGCTACACCTTC. Translating it yields CASSERQGIYGYTF. The chain combines TRBV2 with TRBJ1-2; D is perhaps TRBD1 (6 bases). This CDR3 spans 14 amino acids. CDR1 is SNHLY and CDR2 is FYNNEI in the germline V gene. V lost 2 bases to trimming and J lost 4 bases, with 11 bases between them.

The chain recombines TRBV10-3 with TRBJ2-1, with 7 bases aligning to TRBD1. The CDR3 spans 15 residues. The germline CDR1 and CDR2 sequences are ENHRY and SYGVKD. V lost 11 bases to trimming and J lost 10 bases; unmatched junction nucleotides: 20. The chain's CDR3 is CAGAPGQSTLGEQFF. In DNA form, the CDR3 reads TGTGCCGGGGCGCCGGGACAGAGCACCCTCGGGGAGCAGTTCTTC.

This chain joins TRBV28 and TRBJ2-3, with 7 bases identical to TRBD2. Losses at the gene ends were 0 bases for V and 0 bases for J; bases not matched to a gene: 6. The CDR3 covers 17 residues. CDR1 is MDHEN, CDR2 SYDVKM, per germline. CDR3: CASSLWGGRLSTDTQYF. The CDR3 region has the DNA TGTGCCAGCAGTTTATGGGGGGGGAGACTGAGCACAGATACGCAGTATTTT.

J is TRBJ1-1 and V is TRBV30; D gene ambiguous. Trimming took 0 bases from V and 10 from J, leaving 15 bases between them. Germline V gene data show CDR1 as GTSNPN and CDR2 as SVGIG (reference sequence). The CDR3 runs 13 residues. The CDR3 region has the DNA TGTGCCTGGAGTGTGGTCTCAGGTCGAGTAGCTTTCTTT. Amino acid sequence: CAWSVVSGRVAFF. Full variable domain (outside the CDR3, taken from reference TRBV30 and TRBJ1-1): SQTIHQWPATLVQPVGSPLSLECTVEGTSNPNLYWYRQAAGRGLQLLFYSVGIGQISSEVPQNLSASRPQDRQFILSSKKLLLSDSGFYLCAWSVVSGRVAFFGQGTRLTVV.

The rearrangement links TRBV19 to TRBJ2-7; D might be TRBD2 (5 bases). This CDR3 has 11 amino acids. Trimming took off 6 bases at V and 3 bases at J, with 6 bases between the two ends. Germline assignment: CDR1 LNHDA and CDR2 SQIVND (reference sequence). CDR3 nucleotides: TGTGCCAGTAGCGGGGTCTACGAGCAGTACTTC. This sequence encodes CASSGVYEQYF.

In this sample, this clone turned up a few times. The J gene is TRBJ2-3, the V gene TRBV3-1 (or the pseudogene TRBV3-2); 8 nucleotides align to TRBD1. The CDR3 covers 15 residues. CDR1 is LGHDT and CDR2 is YNNKEL in the germline V gene (reference sequence). J gave up 5 bases and V 4 bases, and 8 bases lay outside the gene matches. For the CDR3, the DNA is TGTGCCAGCAGCCTCCTCTGGACAGGGAAAGATACGCAGTATTTT. This sequence encodes CASSLLWTGKDTQYF.

The V call is TRBV2, the J call TRBJ1-2; D unclear. Trimming took off 6 bases at V and 5 bases at J, with 4 bases between the two ends. CDR1 is SNHLY and CDR2 is FYNNEI in the germline V gene. The CDR3 has 10 amino acids. CDR3 loop: CASSGYGYTF. CDR3 DNA sequence: TGTGCCAGCAGCGGGTATGGCTACACCTTC.

The CDR3 reads CASKVTGDSTEAFF. The DNA of the CDR3 is TGTGCCAGTAAAGTCACAGGGGACTCAACTGAAGCTTTCTTT. V gene TRBV19 combines with J gene TRBJ1-1; 7 bases are a match to TRBD1. The CDR3 has 14 residues. V lost 7 bases and J lost 5; bases outside the gene matches: 10. Germline loops: CDR1 LNHDA, CDR2 SQIVND (reference sequence).

The chain links TRBV27 to TRBJ1-1; 7 bases line up with TRBD1. Per the germline V gene, CDR1 is MNHEY and CDR2 is SMNVEV (reference sequence). The CDR3 length is 15 residues. Unmatched junction bases numbered 6, after V lost 4 bases and J lost 1 base. The CDR3 nucleotides read TGTGCCAGCAGTTCCGGACAGGCGTCGAACACTGAAGCTTTCTTT. It encodes CASSSGQASNTEAFF.

The chain employs TRBV3-1 (or the pseudogene TRBV3-2) and TRBJ1-2; TRBD1 aligns across 7 bases. V was clipped by 4 bases and J by 7 bases; unmatched bases: 12. The CDR3 is 15 amino acids. Germline V gives CDR1 LGHDT, CDR2 YNNKEL (reference sequence). In DNA form, the CDR3 reads TGTGCCAGCAGCCGACGGAGACAGGGAAGTGGTGGCTACACCTTC. Protein product: CASSRRRQGSGGYTF.

The table lists this clone with a count of one. This chain uses TRBV5-1 with TRBJ2-7; weak D call: TRBD1 (5 bases). CDR1 is SGHRS and CDR2 is YFSETQ in the germline V gene. Trimming took off 2 bases at V and 1 base at J, with 13 bases between the two ends. This CDR3 has 15 residues. For the CDR3, the DNA is TGCGCCAGCAGCTTACAGGCAAAGAGTTCCTACGAGCAGTACTTC. Translated: CASSLQAKSSYEQYF.

The chain carries TRBV2 and TRBJ1-1, with TRBD1 as a possible D gene (5 bases). Trimming pared 4 bases from V and 4 bases from J, leaving 13 bases between. The CDR3 sequence is 14 residues long. Per the germline V gene, CDR1 is SNHLY and CDR2 is FYNNEI. CDR3 in DNA: TGTGCCAGCAGTGGGCAGGGCGGTGTCACTGAAGCTTTCTTT. Translation: CASSGQGGVTEAFF.

V usage is TRBV19 and J usage is TRBJ2-7; a possible D gene is TRBD2 (5 bases). Per germline, CDR1 LNHDA and CDR2 SQIVND (reference sequence). This CDR3 region has 15 residues. V lost 4 bases to trimming and J lost 5 bases, with 18 bases between them. Here the CDR3 reads CASSTSGLTRDEQYF. CDR3 in DNA: TGTGCCAGTAGTACCTCGGGCCTTACGAGGGACGAGCAGTACTTC.

This chain links TRBV7-9 with TRBJ1-2; the D is unclear. The V and J ends lost 4 bases and 6 bases respectively, with 12 bases between them. The germline CDR1 and CDR2 sequences are SEHNR and FQNEAQ (reference sequence). This CDR3 spans 13 amino acids. CDR3 sequence: CASSSNSGDGYTF. The CDR3 nucleotides are TGTGCCAGCAGCTCTAATTCGGGTGATGGCTACACCTTC.

This chain uses TRBV6-6 with TRBJ2-5; TRBD2 agrees at 8 bases. J gave up 3 bases and V 6 bases, and 12 bases lay outside the gene matches. Germline V gene data show CDR1 as MNHNY and CDR2 as SVGAGI (reference sequence). This CDR3 has 16 amino acids. CDR3 amino acids: CASSPPGVAGKETQYF. The CDR3 region has the DNA TGTGCCAGCAGCCCCCCTGGGGTAGCGGGGAAAGAGACCCAGTACTTC.